This T cell receptor beta chain was sequenced for a study of blood T cell repertoires in COVID-19. The table came from immunoSEQ multiplex PCR; TCRdb's copy has only in-frame clones and leaves some out. The profile shows roughly 97,000 clones, approximately 80% of them singletons. Concerning this clone itself: This same CDR3 is encoded by further DNA sequences in the sample.

Sequences were obtained from peripheral blood. The sequence came from a man between 65 and 79 years old with acute or convalescent COVID-19.

CDR3 loop: CSANRDYGYTF. As DNA, the CDR3 is TGCAGTGCTAACCGGGATTATGGCTACACCTTC. The rearrangement uses TRBV20-1 and TRBJ1-2, with no clear D. Germline V CDR1 and CDR2: DFQATT, SNEGSKA (reference sequence). Trimming took off 4 bases at V and 5 bases at J, with 8 bases between the two ends. The CDR3 covers 11 residues.